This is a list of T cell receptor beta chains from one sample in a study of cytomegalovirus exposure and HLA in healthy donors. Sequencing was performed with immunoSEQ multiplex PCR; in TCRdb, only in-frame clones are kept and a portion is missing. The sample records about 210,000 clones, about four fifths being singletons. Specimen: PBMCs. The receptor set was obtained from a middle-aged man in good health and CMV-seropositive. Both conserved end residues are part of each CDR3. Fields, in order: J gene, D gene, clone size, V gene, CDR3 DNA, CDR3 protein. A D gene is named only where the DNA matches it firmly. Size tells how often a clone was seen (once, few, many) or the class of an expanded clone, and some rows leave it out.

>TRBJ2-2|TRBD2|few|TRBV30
TGTGCCTGGAGTGTACGAGGGAGGGTGAACACCGGGGAGCTGTTTTTT
CAWSVRGRVNTGELFF
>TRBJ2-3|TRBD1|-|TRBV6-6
TGTGCCAGCAGTTACTCGACAGGGTCCCCGCCAGATACGCAGTATTTT
CASSYSTGSPPDTQYF
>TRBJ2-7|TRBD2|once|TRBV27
TGTGCCAGCAGTTTATCGACTAGCGGGGCCTACGAGCAGTACTTC
CASSLSTSGAYEQYF
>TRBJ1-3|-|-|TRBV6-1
TGTGCCAGCAGCAGGACAGTCTCTGGAAACACCATATATTTT
CASSRTVSGNTIYF
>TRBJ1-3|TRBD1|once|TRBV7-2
TGTGCCAGCGGCGACAGGGGCTCTGGAAACACCATATATTTT
CASGDRGSGNTIYF
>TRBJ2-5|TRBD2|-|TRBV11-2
TGTGCCAGTACCCGAGGGACTACCCAAGAGACCCAGTACTTC
CASTRGTTQETQYF
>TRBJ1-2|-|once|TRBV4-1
TGCGCCAGCAGCCTCCGTCCGAGACAGGAATATGGCTACACCTTC
CASSLRPRQEYGYTF
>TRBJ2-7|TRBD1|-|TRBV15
TGTGCCACCAGCAGAAAAGGGTCGACAGGGGAGTACGAGCAGTACTTC
CATSRKGSTGEYEQYF
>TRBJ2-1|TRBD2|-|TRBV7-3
TGTGCCAGCAGCCTTAGCGGGAGCTGGAATGAGCAGTTCTTC
CASSLSGSWNEQFF
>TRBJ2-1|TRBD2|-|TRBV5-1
TGCGCCAGCAGCTTGGACTCGGGGGAGGGCGGTGAGCAGTTCTTC
CASSLDSGEGGEQFF
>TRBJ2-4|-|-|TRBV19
TGTGCCAGTAGCACCTTAGCAGGGGACATTCAGTACTTC
CASSTLAGDIQYF
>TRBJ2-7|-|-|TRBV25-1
TGTGCCAGCAGTGAATGGGCCGGCGGGGAGCAGTACTTC
CASSEWAGGEQYF
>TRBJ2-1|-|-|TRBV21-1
TGTGCCAGCAGCAAAGAGGGGGACCCCAAGGGGCACAATGAGCAGTTCTTC
CASSKEGDPKGHNEQFF
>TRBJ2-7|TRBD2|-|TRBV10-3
TGTGCCATCAGTGAGCCCTCTAGCGGGGCCTACGAGCAGTACTTC
CAISEPSSGAYEQYF
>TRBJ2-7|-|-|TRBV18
TGTGCCAGCTCACCTCCAAGTGGGCTGGACTCCTACGAGCAGTACTTC
CASSPPSGLDSYEQYF
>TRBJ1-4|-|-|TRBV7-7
TGTGCCAGCAGCCCCCGAGGATCATGGGCAACTAATGAAAAACTGTTTTTT
CASSPRGSWATNEKLFF
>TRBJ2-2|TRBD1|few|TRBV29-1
TGCAGCGTTCAGGACAGGACGAACACCGGGGAGCTGTTTTTT
CSVQDRTNTGELFF
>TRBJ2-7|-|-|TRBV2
TGTGCCAGCCGTCCGCTTTATGCAGAATACGAGCAGTACTTC
CASRPLYAEYEQYF